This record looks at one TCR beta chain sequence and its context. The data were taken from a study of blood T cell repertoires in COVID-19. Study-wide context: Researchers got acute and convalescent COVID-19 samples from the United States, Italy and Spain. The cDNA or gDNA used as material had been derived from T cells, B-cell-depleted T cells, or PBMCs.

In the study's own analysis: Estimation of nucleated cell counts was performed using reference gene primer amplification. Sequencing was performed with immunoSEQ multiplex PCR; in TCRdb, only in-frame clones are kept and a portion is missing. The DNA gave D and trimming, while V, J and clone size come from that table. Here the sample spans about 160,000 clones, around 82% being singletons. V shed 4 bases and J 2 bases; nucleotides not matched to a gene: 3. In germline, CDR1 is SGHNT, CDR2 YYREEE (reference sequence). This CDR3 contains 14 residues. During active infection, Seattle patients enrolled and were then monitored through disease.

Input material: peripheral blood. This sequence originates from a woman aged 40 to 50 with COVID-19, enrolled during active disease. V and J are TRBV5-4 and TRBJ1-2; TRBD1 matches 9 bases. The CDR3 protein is CASSAGQGNYGYTF. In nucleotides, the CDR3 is TGTGCCAGCAGCGCTGGACAGGGGAACTATGGCTACACCTTC.